The sequence of this T cell receptor beta chain was determined in a study of radiation and T cells in renal cell carcinoma. Produced via immunoSEQ multiplex PCR; TCRdb's table is partial and in-frame only. The table has tens of thousands of clones, 75% to 90% seen once. V dropped 1 base and J dropped 4 bases, with 7 bases sitting between them. The CDR3 length is 14 residues. From germline, CDR1 is LNHNV and CDR2 YYDKDF (reference sequence). Stated time point: blood 2 weeks post-SBRT. Treatment reported: 15 Gy SBRT to primary tumor, nephrectomy 4 weeks later. Radiation-treated patients gave blood at baseline, week 2 and week 4.

The chain couples TRBV15 to TRBJ1-4, with D uncertain. The clonotype originates from a woman aged 70-85 years with renal cell carcinoma. Sequenced material: blood, taken from a patient whose treatment included radiotherapy and nephrectomy. CDR3 nucleotide sequence: TGTGCCACCAGCAGAGTGGGATATAATGAAAAACTGTTTTTT. Protein: CATSRVGYNEKLFF.